The clone carrying this T cell receptor (beta chain) was counted only a few times. What it binds is not known. V lost 3 bases to trimming and J lost 4 bases, with 14 bases between them. The CDR3 sequence is 14 residues long. Germline assignment: CDR1 DFQATT and CDR2 SNEGSKA (reference sequence). The study sequenced cultured CD4+ T cell DNA using the Oncomine TCR Beta short-read assay. TCRdb passed the PCR reads through MiXCR, listing each CDR3 protein once. This table holds 15,000 to 20,000 distinct CDR3 sequences, approximately 50% found once. Time point given: late sampling 161 to 241 days after vaccination in a few convalescent patients. Treatment: roughly 11-day PBMC culture with coronavirus spike peptide pools or control peptides (ViraFEST assay). The entry originates in a study of vaccination and CD4 T cells after COVID-19.

The rearrangement uses TRBV20-1 and TRBJ2-3; D is perhaps TRBD1 or TRBD2 (5 bases each). The sample consisted of CD4+ T cells from blood, cultured in vitro, taken about 7 months after SARS-CoV-2 vaccination. The receptor was isolated from a human donor who had recovered from COVID-19. CDR3 amino acids: CSASGGWRPDTQYF. CDR3 DNA sequence: TGCAGTGCTAGTGGGGGTTGGAGGCCAGATACGCAGTATTTT.